These T cell receptor beta chains were read from a single sample in a study of cytomegalovirus exposure and HLA in healthy donors. The data were produced by immunoSEQ multiplex PCR, yet TCRdb's version contains in-frame clones alone and is incomplete. Among roughly 99,000 clones, roughly 70% were seen once, and the ten largest hold around 1.8%. The source material was PBMCs. These receptors were obtained from a male donor in good health and CMV-seronegative. The CDR3 runs from the conserved cysteine through the conserved F or W. The order of the fields is J gene, CDR3 length, clone size, D gene, V gene, CDR3 protein, CDR3 DNA. D genes are given only for firm matches. Size is omitted from some rows. Given values are once, few, many or a class for expanded clones.

>TRBJ2-7|13|once|NA|TRBV5-1
CASSFRNSYEQYF
TGCGCCAGCAGCTTCAGGAACTCCTACGAGCAGTACTTC
>TRBJ2-1|17|NA|NA|TRBV7-9
CASSLGSRGTSYNEQFF
TGTGCCAGCAGCTTAGGTAGCAGGGGAACGTCCTACAATGAGCAGTTCTTC
>TRBJ1-2|16|few|TRBD1|TRBV4-2
CASSHMDRASNYGYTF
TGTGCCAGCAGCCACATGGACAGGGCCTCCAACTATGGCTACACCTTC
>TRBJ1-2|14|once|NA|TRBV30
CAWSAIGGDYGYTF
TGTGCCTGGAGTGCCATAGGAGGTGACTATGGCTACACCTTC
>TRBJ2-7|15|NA|NA|TRBV10-3
CAISATGGAGYEQYF
TGTGCCATCAGTGCAACAGGGGGGGCAGGGTACGAGCAGTACTTC
>TRBJ1-1|11|NA|NA|TRBV28
CASRVQGRAFF
TGTGCCAGCAGGGTGCAGGGGCGCGCTTTCTTT
>TRBJ2-7|14|NA|NA|TRBV11-3
CASSDGTAGYEQYF
TGTGCCAGCAGCGACGGTACTGCCGGGTACGAGCAGTACTTC
>TRBJ2-7|16|NA|TRBD2|TRBV7-3
CASSLAPSAGPYEQYF
TGTGCCAGCAGCTTGGCCCCCTCAGCGGGACCCTACGAGCAGTACTTC
>TRBJ2-7|16|NA|NA|TRBV7-9
CASSLSTGTYTYEQYF
TGTGCCAGCAGCCTATCAACCGGGACTTATACCTACGAGCAGTACTTC
>TRBJ2-7|14|NA|TRBD1|TRBV27
CASSRDREVNEQYF
TGTGCCAGCAGCCGGGACAGGGAGGTAAACGAGCAGTACTTC
>TRBJ1-6|13|NA|NA|TRBV30
CAWSSSDNSPLHF
TGTGCCTGGAGTTCATCAGATAATTCACCCCTCCACTTT
>TRBJ2-3|15|once|NA|TRBV4-2
CASSQDPRPLNTQYF
TGTGCCAGCAGCCAAGACCCGCGGCCCCTTAATACGCAGTATTTT
>TRBJ2-1|16|NA|TRBD2|TRBV5-6
CASSPSSGSSYNEQFF
TGTGCCAGCAGCCCGTCTAGCGGGAGCTCCTACAATGAGCAGTTCTTC
>TRBJ2-5|15|NA|NA|TRBV5-1
CASSKGQAGIGEQYF
TGCGCCAGCAGCAAAGGACAGGCGGGAATTGGAGAGCAGTACTTC
>TRBJ2-3|14|NA|NA|TRBV4-1
CASSPRTFTDTQYF
TGCGCCAGCAGCCCGCGGACATTCACAGATACGCAGTATTTT
>TRBJ2-2|13|NA|TRBD2|TRBV30
CAWSETGGGELFF
TGTGCCTGGAGTGAGACGGGGGGCGGGGAGCTGTTTTTT
>TRBJ1-1|13|NA|NA|TRBV30
CAWSPRGGIEAFF
TGTGCCTGGAGCCCGAGGGGGGGGATTGAAGCTTTCTTT
>TRBJ2-5|11|NA|NA|TRBV28
CASDYRETQYF
TGTGCCAGCGACTATAGGGAGACCCAGTACTTC
>TRBJ1-5|14|NA|NA|TRBV6-5
CASRSGIRNQPQHF
TGTGCCAGCAGGTCAGGGATTAGGAATCAGCCCCAGCATTTT
>TRBJ2-7|13|few|TRBD2|TRBV28
CASSRGGPGEQYF
TGTGCCAGCAGTAGGGGAGGGCCGGGGGAGCAGTACTTC
>TRBJ2-7|15|NA|TRBD2|TRBV28
CASSVAGASSYEQYF
TGTGCCAGCAGTGTAGCGGGCGCAAGCTCCTACGAGCAGTACTTC
>TRBJ2-1|14|few|NA|TRBV9
CASSVARNLEEQFF
TGTGCCAGCAGCGTAGCGAGAAACCTGGAGGAGCAGTTCTTC
>TRBJ1-4|15|few|NA|TRBV6-6
CASSYDRVRHEKLFF
TGTGCCAGCAGTTACGATCGGGTCAGACATGAAAAACTGTTTTTT
>TRBJ2-3|19|NA|TRBD2|TRBV11-3
CASSLPGTSGSRNTDTQYF
TGTGCCAGCAGCCTACCCGGGACTAGCGGGAGTCGTAACACAGATACGCAGTATTTT
>TRBJ2-4|15|NA|TRBD2|TRBV4-2
CASSPGRDYKNIQYF
TGTGCCAGCAGCCCCGGACGGGACTATAAAAACATTCAGTACTTC
>TRBJ2-7|14|NA|TRBD1|TRBV6-1
CASSGQGRSYEQYF
TGTGCCAGCAGTGGACAGGGGAGGTCCTACGAGCAGTACTTC
>TRBJ1-2|14|NA|TRBD1|TRBV30
CAWSAGQGVGGYTF
TGTGCCTGGAGTGCAGGACAGGGTGTGGGTGGCTACACCTTC
>TRBJ1-5|14|NA|TRBD1|TRBV28
CASSFRGPNQPQHF
TGTGCCAGCAGTTTTAGGGGGCCCAATCAGCCCCAGCATTTT
>TRBJ2-3|14|NA|TRBD1|TRBV18
CASSGTGSTDTQYF
TGTGCCAGCTCGGGGACAGGGAGCACAGATACGCAGTATTTT
>TRBJ2-3|16|NA|TRBD2|TRBV9
CASSVGLAGATDTQYF
TGTGCCAGCAGCGTTGGACTAGCGGGAGCCACAGATACGCAGTATTTT
>TRBJ1-1|14|NA|TRBD1|TRBV28
CASSAQGAWTEAFF
TGTGCCAGCAGCGCACAGGGGGCTTGGACTGAAGCTTTCTTT
>TRBJ1-1|13|NA|NA|TRBV18
CASSPQQDTEAFF
TGTGCCAGCTCACCACAACAGGACACTGAAGCTTTCTTT
>TRBJ2-7|15|NA|TRBD1|TRBV14
CASSQGTGGIHEQYF
TGTGCCAGCAGCCAAGGGACAGGGGGCATCCACGAGCAGTACTTC
>TRBJ1-2|15|NA|TRBD1|TRBV9
CASSDQTGGDYGYTF
TGTGCCAGCAGCGACCAGACAGGGGGCGACTATGGCTACACCTTC
>TRBJ2-2|12|few|NA|TRBV28
CASSFQAGELFF
TGTGCCAGCAGTTTTCAGGCCGGGGAGCTGTTTTTT
>TRBJ2-5|12|NA|NA|TRBV29-1
CSVDNAGETQYF
TGCAGCGTTGACAACGCCGGAGAGACCCAGTACTTC
>TRBJ1-4|14|NA|NA|TRBV5-1
CASSLGGAGEKLFF
TGCGCCAGCAGCTTAGGGGGGGCCGGCGAAAAACTGTTTTTT
>TRBJ1-5|16|NA|TRBD1|TRBV5-8
CASSRKQGALNQPQHF
TGTGCCAGCAGCCGGAAACAGGGGGCCTTAAATCAGCCCCAGCATTTT
>TRBJ2-1|18|NA|NA|TRBV7-3
CASSRQFSKESSYNEQFF
TGTGCCAGCAGCCGACAGTTCTCAAAGGAAAGCTCCTACAATGAGCAGTTCTTC
>TRBJ1-2|14|NA|TRBD1|TRBV27
CASSTGQGWDGYTF
TGTGCCAGCAGTACGGGACAGGGCTGGGATGGCTACACCTTC
>TRBJ1-1|15|NA|TRBD1|TRBV6-5
CASSPSDRGNTEAFF
TGTGCCAGCAGCCCCTCGGACAGGGGAAACACTGAAGCTTTCTTT
>TRBJ1-2|12|NA|NA|TRBV29-1
CSVDRELSGYTF
TGCAGCGTTGACAGGGAATTGAGTGGCTACACCTTC